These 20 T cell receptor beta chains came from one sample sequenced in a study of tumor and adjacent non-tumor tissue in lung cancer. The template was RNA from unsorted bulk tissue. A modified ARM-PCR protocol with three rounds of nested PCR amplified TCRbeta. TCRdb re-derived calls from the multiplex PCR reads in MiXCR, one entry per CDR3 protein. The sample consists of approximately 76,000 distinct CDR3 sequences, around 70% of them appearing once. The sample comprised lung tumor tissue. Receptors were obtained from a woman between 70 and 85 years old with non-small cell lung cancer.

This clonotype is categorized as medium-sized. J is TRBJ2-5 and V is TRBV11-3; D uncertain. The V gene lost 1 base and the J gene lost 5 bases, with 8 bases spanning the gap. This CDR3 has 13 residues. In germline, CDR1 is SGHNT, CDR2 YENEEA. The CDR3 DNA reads TGTGCCAGCAGCTTAGCCGGTTTGGAGACCCAGTACTTC. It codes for CASSLAGLETQYF.

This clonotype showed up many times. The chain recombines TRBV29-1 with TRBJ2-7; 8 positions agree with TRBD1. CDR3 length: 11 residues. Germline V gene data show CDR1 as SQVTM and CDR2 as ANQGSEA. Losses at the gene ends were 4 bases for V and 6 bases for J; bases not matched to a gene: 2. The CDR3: CSVGQGLEQYF. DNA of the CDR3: TGCAGCGTTGGACAGGGGCTCGAGCAGTACTTC.

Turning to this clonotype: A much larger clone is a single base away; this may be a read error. The CDR3 is CASSETGGPNTETFF. The CDR3 bases are TGCGCCAGCAGCGAGACGGGCGGACCGAACACTGAAACTTTCTTT. The chain recombines TRBV5-1 with TRBJ1-1; D gene uncertain. CDR3 length: 15 residues. Germline CDR1 and CDR2: SGHRS and YFSETQ. Filled out from reference TRBV5-1 and TRBJ1-1, the complete variable domain reads KAGVTQTPRYLIKTRGQQVTLSCSPISGHRSVSWYQQTPGQGLQFLFEYFSETQRNKGNFPGRFSGRQFSNSRSEMNVSTLELGDSALYLCASSETGGPNTETFFGQGTRLTVV.

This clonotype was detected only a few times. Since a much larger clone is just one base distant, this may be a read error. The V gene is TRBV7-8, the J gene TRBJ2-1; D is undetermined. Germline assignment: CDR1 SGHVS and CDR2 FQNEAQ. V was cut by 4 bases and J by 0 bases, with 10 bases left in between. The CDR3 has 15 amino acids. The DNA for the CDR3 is TGTGCCAGCAGCTACACGGTGAGCTCCTACAATGAGCAGTTCTTC. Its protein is CASSYTVSSYNEQFF.

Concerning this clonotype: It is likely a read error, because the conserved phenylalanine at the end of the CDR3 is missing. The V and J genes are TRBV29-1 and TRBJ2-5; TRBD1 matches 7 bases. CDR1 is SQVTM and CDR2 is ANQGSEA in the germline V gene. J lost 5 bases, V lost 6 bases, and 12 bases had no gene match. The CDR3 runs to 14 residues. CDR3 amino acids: CSVEQTGIGETQYY. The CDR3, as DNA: TGCAGCGTGGAACAGACAGGGATCGGCGAGACCCAGTACTAC.

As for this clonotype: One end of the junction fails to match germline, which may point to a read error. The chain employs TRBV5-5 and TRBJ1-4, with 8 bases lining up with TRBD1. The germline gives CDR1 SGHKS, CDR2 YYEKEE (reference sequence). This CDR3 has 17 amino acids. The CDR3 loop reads CASSLGQGAWLDERLFF. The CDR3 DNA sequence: TGTGCCAGCAGCTTGGGGCAGGGGGCGTGGTTGGACGAAAGACTGTTTTTT.

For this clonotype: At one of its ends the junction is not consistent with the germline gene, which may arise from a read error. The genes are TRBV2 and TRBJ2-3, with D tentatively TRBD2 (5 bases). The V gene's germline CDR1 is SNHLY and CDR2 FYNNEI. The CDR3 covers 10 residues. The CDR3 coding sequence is TGTGCCAGCAGGGGAGATAGGCAGTATTTT. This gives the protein CASRGDRQYF.

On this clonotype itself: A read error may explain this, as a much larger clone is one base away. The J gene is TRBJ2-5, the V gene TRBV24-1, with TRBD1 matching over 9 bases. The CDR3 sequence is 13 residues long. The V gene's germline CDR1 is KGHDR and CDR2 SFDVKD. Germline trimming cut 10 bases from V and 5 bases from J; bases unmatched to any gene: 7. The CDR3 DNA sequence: TGTGCCACTACACAGGGGGCGAGGGAGACCCAGTACTTC. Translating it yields CATTQGARETQYF.

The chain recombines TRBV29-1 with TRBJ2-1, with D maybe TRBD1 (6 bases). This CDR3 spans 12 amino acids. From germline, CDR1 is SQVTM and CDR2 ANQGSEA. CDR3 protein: CSTAEGDNEQFF. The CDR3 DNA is TGCAGTACCGCTGAGGGGGACAATGAGCAGTTCTTC.

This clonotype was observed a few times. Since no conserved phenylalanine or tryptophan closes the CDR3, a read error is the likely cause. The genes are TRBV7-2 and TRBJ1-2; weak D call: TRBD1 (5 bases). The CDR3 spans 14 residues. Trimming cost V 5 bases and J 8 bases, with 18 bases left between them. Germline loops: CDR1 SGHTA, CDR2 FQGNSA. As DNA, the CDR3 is TGTGCCAGCAGCCGGGGGGGGTCAGGGAAGGGCTACACCATC. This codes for CASSRGGSGKGYTI.

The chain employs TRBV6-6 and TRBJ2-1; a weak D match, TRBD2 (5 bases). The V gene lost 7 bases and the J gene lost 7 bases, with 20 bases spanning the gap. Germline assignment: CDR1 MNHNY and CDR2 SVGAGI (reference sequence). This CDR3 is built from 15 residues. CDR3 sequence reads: CASTPNRAVRNEQFF. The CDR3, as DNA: TGTGCCAGCACACCGAATCGAGCGGTACGGAATGAGCAGTTCTTC.

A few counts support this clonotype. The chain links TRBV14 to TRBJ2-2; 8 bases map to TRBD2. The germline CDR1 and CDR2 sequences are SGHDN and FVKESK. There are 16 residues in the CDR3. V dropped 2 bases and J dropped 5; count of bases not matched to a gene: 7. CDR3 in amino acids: CASSQPSGRGTGELFF. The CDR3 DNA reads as TGTGCCAGCAGCCAACCGAGCGGGAGAGGTACCGGGGAGCTGTTTTTT.

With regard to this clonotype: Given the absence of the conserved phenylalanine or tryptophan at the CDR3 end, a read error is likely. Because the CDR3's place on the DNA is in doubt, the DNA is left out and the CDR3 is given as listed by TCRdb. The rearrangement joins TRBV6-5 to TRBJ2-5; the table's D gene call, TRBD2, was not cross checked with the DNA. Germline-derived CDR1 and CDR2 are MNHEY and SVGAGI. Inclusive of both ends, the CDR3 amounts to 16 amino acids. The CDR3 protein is CASSYSLGEGGETQCS.

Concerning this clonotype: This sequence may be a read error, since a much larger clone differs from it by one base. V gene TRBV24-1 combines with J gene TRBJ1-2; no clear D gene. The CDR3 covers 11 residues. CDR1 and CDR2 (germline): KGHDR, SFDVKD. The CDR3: CATSDFSGYIF. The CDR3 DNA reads TGTGCCACCAGTGATTTTAGCGGCTACATCTTC.

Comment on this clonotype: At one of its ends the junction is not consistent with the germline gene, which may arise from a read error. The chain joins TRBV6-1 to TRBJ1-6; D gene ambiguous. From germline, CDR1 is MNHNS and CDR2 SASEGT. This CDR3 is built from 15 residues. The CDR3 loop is CVSSEARGDNSPLHF. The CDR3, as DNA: TGTGTCAGCAGTGAGGCGCGGGGTGATAATTCACCCCTCCACTTT.

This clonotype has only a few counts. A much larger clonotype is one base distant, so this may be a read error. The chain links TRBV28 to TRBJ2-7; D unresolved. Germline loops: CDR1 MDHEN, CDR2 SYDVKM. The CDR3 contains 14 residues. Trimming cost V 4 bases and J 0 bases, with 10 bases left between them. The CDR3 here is CASSYPSSSYEQYF. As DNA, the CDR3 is TGTGCCAGCAGTTACCCCAGTTCCTCCTACGAGCAGTACTTC.

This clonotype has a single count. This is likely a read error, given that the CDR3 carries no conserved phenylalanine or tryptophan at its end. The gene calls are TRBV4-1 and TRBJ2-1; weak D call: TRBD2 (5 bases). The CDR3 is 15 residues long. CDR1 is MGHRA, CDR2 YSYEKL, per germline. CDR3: CVSSQEAWENNEQFI. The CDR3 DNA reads TGCGTCAGCAGCCAAGAGGCCTGGGAGAACAATGAGCAGTTCATC.

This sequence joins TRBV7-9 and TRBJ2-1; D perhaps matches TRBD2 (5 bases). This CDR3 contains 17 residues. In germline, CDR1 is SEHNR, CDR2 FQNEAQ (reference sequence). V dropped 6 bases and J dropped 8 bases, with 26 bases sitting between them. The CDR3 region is CASRPGGGLGSYDEQFF. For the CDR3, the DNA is TGTGCCAGCAGACCTGGAGGCGGGTTGGGCTCCTATGATGAGCAGTTCTTC.

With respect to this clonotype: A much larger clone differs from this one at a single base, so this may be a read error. The CDR3 coding sequence is TGCAGTGCTAGAGACCAGAACACCCGCCAGTTCTTC. Its translation: CSARDQNTRQFF. This chain joins TRBV20-1 and TRBJ2-1; D call uncertain. Germline lookup yields CDR1 DFQATT and CDR2 SNEGSKA (reference sequence). This CDR3 comprises 12 residues. V lost 0 bases, J lost 13 bases, and 13 bases lay in between.

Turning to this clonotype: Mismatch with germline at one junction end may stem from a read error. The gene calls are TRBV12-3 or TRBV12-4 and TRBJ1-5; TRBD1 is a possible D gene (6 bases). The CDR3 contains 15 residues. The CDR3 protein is CASSIAEQGHQSQHF. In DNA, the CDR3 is TGTGCCAGCAGTATTGCCGAACAGGGTCATCAGTCCCAGCATTTT.